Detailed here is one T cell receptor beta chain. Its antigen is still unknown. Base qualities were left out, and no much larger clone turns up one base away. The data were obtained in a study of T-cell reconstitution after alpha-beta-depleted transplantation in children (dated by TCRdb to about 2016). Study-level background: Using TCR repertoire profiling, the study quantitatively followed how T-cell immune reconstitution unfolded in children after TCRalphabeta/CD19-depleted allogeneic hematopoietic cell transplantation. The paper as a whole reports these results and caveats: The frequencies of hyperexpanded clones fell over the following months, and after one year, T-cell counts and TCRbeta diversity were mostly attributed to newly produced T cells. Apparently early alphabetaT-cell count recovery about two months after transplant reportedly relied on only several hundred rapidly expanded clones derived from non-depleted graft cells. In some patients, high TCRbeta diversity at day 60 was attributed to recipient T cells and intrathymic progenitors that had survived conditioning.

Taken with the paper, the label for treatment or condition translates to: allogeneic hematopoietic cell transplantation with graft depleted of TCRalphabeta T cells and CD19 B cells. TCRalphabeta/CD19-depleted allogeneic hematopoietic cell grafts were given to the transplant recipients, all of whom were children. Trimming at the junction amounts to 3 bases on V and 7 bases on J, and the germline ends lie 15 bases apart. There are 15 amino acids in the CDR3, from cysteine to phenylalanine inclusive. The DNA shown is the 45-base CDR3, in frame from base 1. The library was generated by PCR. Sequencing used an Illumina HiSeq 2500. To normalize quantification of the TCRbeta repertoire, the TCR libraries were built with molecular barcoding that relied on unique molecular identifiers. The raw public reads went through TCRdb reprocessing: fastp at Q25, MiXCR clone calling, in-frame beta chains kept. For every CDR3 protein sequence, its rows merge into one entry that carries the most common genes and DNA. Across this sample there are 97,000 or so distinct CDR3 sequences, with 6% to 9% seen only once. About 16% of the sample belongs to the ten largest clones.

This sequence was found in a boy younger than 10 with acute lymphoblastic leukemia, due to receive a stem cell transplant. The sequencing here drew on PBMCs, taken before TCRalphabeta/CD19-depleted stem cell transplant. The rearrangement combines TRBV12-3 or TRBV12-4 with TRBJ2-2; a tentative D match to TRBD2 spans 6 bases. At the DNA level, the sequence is TGTGCCAGCAGTTTGAAAGGAGGGACGGGCGGGGAGCTGTTTTTT. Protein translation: CASSLKGGTGGELFF.